This TCR beta chain originates from a study of blood T cell repertoires in COVID-19. On the study more broadly: Sites across the United States, Italy and Spain contributed samples from acute and convalescent COVID-19. Sources were T cells, B-cell-depleted T cells, or PBMCs; the material itself was cDNA or gDNA.

CDR3 length equals 18 residues. Germline V lookup: CDR1 SGDLS, CDR2 YYNGEE. V gave up 0 bases and J gave up 0 bases, with 16 bases separating them. The authors' processing: Nucleated cell number was recorded as an estimate derived from reference gene primer amplification. Assay used: immunoSEQ multiplex PCR; TCRdb lists only in-frame clones, some missing. The V and J calls and clone size are taken from that table; D and trimming were inferred from the DNA. Here the sample spans under 350,000 clones, 70% to 90% being singletons. The sequencing input was peripheral blood. The V call is TRBV9, the J call TRBJ1-3, with TRBD1 as a possible D gene (6 bases). This receptor was identified in a woman aged 70-85 years with acute or convalescent COVID-19. CDR3 sequence reads: CASSVAVVGAYSGNTIYF. The DNA for the CDR3 is TGTGCCAGCAGCGTAGCAGTCGTGGGGGCCTACTCTGGAAACACCATATATTTT.